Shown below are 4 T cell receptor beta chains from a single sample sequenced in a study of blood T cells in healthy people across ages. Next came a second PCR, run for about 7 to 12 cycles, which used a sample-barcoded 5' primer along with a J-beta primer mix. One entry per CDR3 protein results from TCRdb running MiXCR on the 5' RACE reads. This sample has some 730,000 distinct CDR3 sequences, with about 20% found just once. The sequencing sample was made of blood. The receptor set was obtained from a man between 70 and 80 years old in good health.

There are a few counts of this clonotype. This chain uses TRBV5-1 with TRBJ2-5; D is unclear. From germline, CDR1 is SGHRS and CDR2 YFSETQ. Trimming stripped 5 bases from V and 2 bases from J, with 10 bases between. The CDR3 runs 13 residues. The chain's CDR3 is CASRVLPQETQYF. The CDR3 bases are TGCGCCAGCAGGGTCCTGCCGCAAGAGACCCAGTACTTC.

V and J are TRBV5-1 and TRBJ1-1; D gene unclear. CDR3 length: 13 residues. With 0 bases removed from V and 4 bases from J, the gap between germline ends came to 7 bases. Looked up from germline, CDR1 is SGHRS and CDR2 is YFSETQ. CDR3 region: CASSLGSGTEAFF. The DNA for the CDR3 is TGCGCCAGCAGCTTGGGCAGTGGCACTGAAGCTTTCTTT. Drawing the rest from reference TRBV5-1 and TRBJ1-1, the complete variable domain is KAGVTQTPRYLIKTRGQQVTLSCSPISGHRSVSWYQQTPGQGLQFLFEYFSETQRNKGNFPGRFSGRQFSNSRSEMNVSTLELGDSALYLCASSLGSGTEAFFGQGTRLTVV.

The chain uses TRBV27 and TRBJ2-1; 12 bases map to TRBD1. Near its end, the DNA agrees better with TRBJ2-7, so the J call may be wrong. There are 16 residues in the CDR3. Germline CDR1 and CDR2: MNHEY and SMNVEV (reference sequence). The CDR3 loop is CASSPIRDRGRYEQYF. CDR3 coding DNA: TGTGCCAGCAGCCCCATAAGGGACAGGGGGCGTTACGAGCAGTACTTC.

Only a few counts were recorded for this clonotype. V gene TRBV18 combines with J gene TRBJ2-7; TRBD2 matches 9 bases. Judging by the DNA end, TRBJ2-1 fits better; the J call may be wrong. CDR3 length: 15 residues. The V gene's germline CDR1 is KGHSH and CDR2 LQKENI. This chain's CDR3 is CASSPKAGGGNEQFF. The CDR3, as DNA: TGTGCCAGCTCACCGAAAGCGGGGGGTGGCAATGAGCAGTTCTTC.